The 18 T cell receptor beta chains reported below all come from one sample, sequenced in a study of CD8+CD57+ T cells in acquired aplastic anemia. Using genomic DNA as the template, TCR beta VDJ and CDR3 profiling was carried out. TCRdb re-called the reads with MiXCR, one entry per CDR3 protein. The table has some 150,000 distinct CDR3 sequences, around 41% seen once. The specimen sequenced was sorted CD4+, CD8+, or CD8+CD57+ T cells (not recorded which) from PBMCs. The receptors were gathered from a human donor in good health, serving as a control.

For this clonotype: Since the CDR3 does not end with the conserved phenylalanine or tryptophan, this likely comes from a read error. The CDR3 loop reads CACSLLGTSAYNEQFL. CDR3 bases: TGTGCCTGCAGCTTATTAGGGACTAGCGCCTACAATGAGCAGTTCCTC. V usage is TRBV13 and J usage is TRBJ2-1; TRBD2 matches 10 bases. The CDR3 length is 16 residues. The V gene's germline CDR1 is PRHDT and CDR2 FYEKMQ (reference sequence).

There are many counts of this clonotype. V and J are TRBV10-3 and TRBJ2-3, with 11 nucleotides matching TRBD1. The CDR3 length is 16 residues. Germline CDR1 ENHRY, CDR2 SYGVKD. V lost 10 bases to trimming and J lost 6 bases; unmatched junction nucleotides: 15. This CDR3 is CATPAVRGQGVDTQYF. The CDR3 region has the DNA TGTGCCACACCAGCCGTCCGGGGACAGGGGGTGGATACGCAGTATTTT.

This clonotype has more than one count but fewer than ten. The V call is TRBV28, the J call TRBJ1-2; D may be TRBD1 (5 bases). Germline values: CDR1 MDHEN, CDR2 SYDVKM. This CDR3 has 16 residues. Trimming removed 5 bases at V and 6 bases at J, with 22 bases between. CDR3 sequence reads: CASSLWAGGDLHGYTF. Here the CDR3 DNA reads TGTGCCAGCAGTCTCTGGGCAGGAGGGGATCTGCATGGCTACACCTTC.

This clonotype was counted a few times. A much larger clone differs from this one at a single base, so this may be a read error. The V and J genes are TRBV2 and TRBJ2-5; unclear D gene. CDR1 and CDR2 from the germline V gene are SNHLY and FYNNEI. The CDR3 is made up of 13 amino acids. The V end lost 5 bases, the J end lost 2 bases, and 9 bases lay between the germline ends. The CDR3 region has the DNA TGTGCCAGCAGTCGGAGCGCTCAAGAGACCCAGTACTTC. Protein sequence: CASSRSAQETQYF.

With respect to this clonotype: A much larger clone differs by one base, so this may be a read error. The chain has TRBV13 and TRBJ2-1; the D gene could be TRBD1 or TRBD2 (5 bases each). From germline, CDR1 is PRHDT and CDR2 FYEKMQ (reference sequence). This CDR3 has 16 amino acids. CDR3 nucleotides: TGTGCCAGCAGCTTAGGGTGGGGGAGCTCCTACAATGGGCAGTTCTTC. Its translation is CASSLGWGSSYNGQFF.

The CDR3 protein is CATSRRGTAMYNEQFF. The CDR3, as DNA: TGTGCCACCAGCAGGAGGGGGACGGCCATGTACAATGAGCAGTTCTTC. The rearrangement joins TRBV15 to TRBJ2-1; D may be TRBD1 (6 bases). Germline values: CDR1 LNHNV, CDR2 YYDKDF (reference sequence). This CDR3 region has 16 residues. Trimming removed 3 bases at V and 4 bases at J, with 16 bases between.

This clonotype appeared many times. The chain employs TRBV19 and TRBJ1-6; a possible D gene is TRBD1 (6 bases). The CDR3 loop spans 14 amino acids. The germline V gene has CDR1 LNHDA and CDR2 SQIVND (reference sequence). Trimming cost V 6 bases and J 7 bases, with 13 bases left between them. CDR3 loop: CASSPWGANSPLHF. The CDR3 DNA reads as TGTGCCAGTAGCCCTTGGGGGGCAAATTCACCCCTCCACTTT. The full variable domain, completed using reference TRBV19 and TRBJ1-6, is DGGITQSPKYLFRKEGQNVTLSCEQNLNHDAMYWYRQDPGQGLRLIYYSQIVNDFQKGDIAEGYSVSREKKESFPLTVTSAQKNPTAFYLCASSPWGANSPLHFGNGTRLTVT.

This rearrangement joins TRBV29-1 to TRBJ2-1, with no clear D. This CDR3 is built from 14 residues. In germline, CDR1 is SQVTM, CDR2 ANQGSEA. Trimming took off 5 bases at V and 5 bases at J, with 16 bases between the two ends. The CDR3 DNA reads TGCAGCGTTTACCCAGGTCAGGTGAACAATGAGCAGTTCTTC. Translation: CSVYPGQVNNEQFF.

This clonotype was counted ten times or more. The chain employs TRBV20-1 and TRBJ2-7, with D perhaps matching TRBD1 (5 bases). V gave up 3 bases and J gave up 2 bases, with 17 bases separating them. CDR3 size: 15 residues. From germline, CDR1 is DFQATT and CDR2 SNEGSKA (reference sequence). CDR3 loop: CSASRGRNYPYEQYF. The CDR3, as DNA: TGCAGTGCTAGTAGGGGCAGAAACTACCCCTACGAGCAGTACTTC.

As DNA, the CDR3 is TGTGCCAGTAGTGATCTAGCGGGCACAGATACGCAGTATTTT. Protein sequence: CASSDLAGTDTQYF. The J gene is TRBJ2-3, the V gene TRBV19; TRBD2 agrees at 7 bases. The germline V gene has CDR1 LNHDA and CDR2 SQIVND (reference sequence). With 5 bases clipped from V and 1 base from J, the junction kept 3 bases outside the gene matches. This CDR3 is 14 amino acids long.

This clonotype appeared a single time. This sequence may be a read error, since a much larger clone differs from it by one base. The rearrangement joins TRBV5-1 to TRBJ1-1; tentatively, D is TRBD1 (5 bases). CDR3 length: 14 residues. Looked up from germline, CDR1 is SGHRS and CDR2 is YFSETQ. Trimming pared 0 bases from V and 4 bases from J, leaving 10 bases between. The CDR3 nucleotides read TGCGCCAGCAGCTTGGGCCCGAGGGGCACTGAAGCTTTCTTT. Residues: CASSLGPRGTEAFF.

This clonotype was recorded only once. The junction does not match germline at one end; this may be a read error. The chain couples TRBV4-1 to TRBJ2-7, with D unresolved. In germline, CDR1 is MGHRA, CDR2 YSYEKL. The CDR3 totals 21 residues. CDR3 nucleotide sequence: TGCGCCAGTAGCCACCATTTACCGAGCTGGGCCGGGTACAGTAGCAGGTACGAGCAGTACTTC. Its translation is CASSHHLPSWAGYSSRYEQYF.

The chain has TRBV20-1 and TRBJ2-3, with D perhaps matching TRBD1 or TRBD2 (6 bases each). In germline, CDR1 is DFQATT, CDR2 SNEGSKA (reference sequence). CDR3 length: 15 residues. V was shortened by 0 bases and J by 6 bases, with 16 bases between the two germline ends. The CDR3, as DNA: TGCAGTGCTAGAGATTGGGGGGCTGAGGGGGATACGCAGTATTTT. Translated: CSARDWGAEGDTQYF.

The rearrangement joins TRBV9 to TRBJ2-7, with 7 bases identical to TRBD2. Unmatched junction bases numbered 7, after V lost 0 bases and J lost 4 bases. This CDR3 is 15 amino acids long. In germline, CDR1 is SGDLS, CDR2 YYNGEE. CDR3 protein: CASSVAPGLEYEQYF. DNA for the CDR3: TGTGCCAGCAGCGTAGCCCCAGGACTAGAGTACGAGCAGTACTTC.

This clonotype has just a few counts. The J gene is TRBJ2-1, the V gene TRBV20-1; D is tentatively TRBD1 or TRBD2 (5 bases each). Germline V gene data show CDR1 as DFQATT and CDR2 as SNEGSKA (reference sequence). The CDR3 spans 13 residues. V lost 4 bases to trimming and J lost 10 bases, with 17 bases between them. The CDR3 DNA reads as TGCAGTGCTATCATGGGGCCAGGGACGGAGCAGTTCTTC. Amino acid sequence: CSAIMGPGTEQFF.

The V and J genes are TRBV3-1 and TRBJ1-1; no clear D gene. Germline CDR1 is LGHDT and CDR2 is YNNKEL (reference sequence). Trimming removed 3 bases at V and 5 bases at J, with 13 bases between. This CDR3 is 14 amino acids long. The CDR3 DNA is TGTGCCAGCAGCCATGGTCCGGGAAGGACTGAAGCTTTCTTT. Encoded protein: CASSHGPGRTEAFF.

This rearrangement joins TRBV7-2 to TRBJ1-5; D unclear. The germline gives CDR1 SGHTA, CDR2 FQGNSA. The CDR3 loop spans 13 amino acids. V lost 2 bases to trimming and J lost 6 bases, with 8 bases between them. The CDR3 protein is CASSLSVGQPQHF. In nucleotides, the CDR3 is TGTGCCAGCAGCTTATCGGTGGGTCAGCCCCAGCATTTT.

This clonotype was seen only once. Just one base apart from a much larger clone, this may be a read error. The chain couples TRBV7-6 to TRBJ2-2, with a weak D call TRBD2 (6 bases). CDR3 length: 15 amino acids. Germline V gene sequence: CDR1 SGHVS, CDR2 FNYEAQ. As DNA, the CDR3 is TGTGCCAGCAGCTTTACAGGTCGCGGGACCGGGGGGCTGTTTTTT. Protein sequence: CASSFTGRGTGGLFF. The entire variable domain, with the rest obtained from reference TRBV7-6 and TRBJ2-2, is as follows: GAGVSQSPRYKVTKRGQDVALRCDPISGHVSLYWYRQALGQGPEFLTYFNYEAQQDKSGLPNDRFSAERPEGSISTLTIQRTEQRDSAMYRCASSFTGRGTGGLFFGEGSRLTVL.